This is a list of T cell receptor beta chains from one sample in a study of blood T cell repertoires in COVID-19. This table comes from immunoSEQ multiplex PCR, and its TCRdb copy is limited to in-frame clones, with some not included. The sample lists around 300,000 clones, approximately 89% occurring once. The sample comprised PBMCs or T cells enriched from blood (not recorded which). These receptors originate from a woman under 40 who had recovered from COVID-19. Both conserved end residues are part of each CDR3. A D gene is named only where the DNA matches it firmly. Clone sizes are given selectively: once, few, many, or a class where the clone is expanded.

v_gene,d_gene,abundance,j_gene,CDR3nt,CDR3aa
TRBV6-5,TRBD1,.,TRBJ1-1,TGTGCCAGCCGAATGGGACAGGGGGCAGCCACTGAAGCTTTCTTT,CASRMGQGAATEAFF
TRBV18,.,.,TRBJ2-5,TGTGCCAGCTCACCTTTAGCCGGCTCAGACCAAGAGACCCAGTACTTC,CASSPLAGSDQETQYF
TRBV11-2,.,once,TRBJ1-1,TGTGCCAGCAGCTTAGGAGGGCTGAGGAACACTGAAGCTTTCTTT,CASSLGGLRNTEAFF
TRBV5-1,.,.,TRBJ1-6,TGCGCCAGCAGGAGGGCCGATAATTCACCCCTCCACTTT,CASRRADNSPLHF
TRBV28,TRBD1,.,TRBJ2-7,TGTGCCAGCAGTTCCCTTGCAAGGGGGCCCTACGAGCAGTACTTC,CASSSLARGPYEQYF
TRBV18,.,once,TRBJ1-1,TGTGCCAGCTCACCTCCCGGAGCCATCGGGGCTTTCTTT,CASSPPGAIGAFF
TRBV11-3,.,.,TRBJ2-1,TGTGCCAGCAGGTTAGGACAGACCCAACACGATGAGCAGTTCTTC,CASRLGQTQHDEQFF
TRBV3-1/TRBV3-2,TRBD1,.,TRBJ1-1,TGTGCCAGCAGCCTACAGGGGTATTTTGACACTGAAGCTTTCTTT,CASSLQGYFDTEAFF
TRBV6-2/TRBV6-3,.,.,TRBJ1-1,TGTGCCAGCAGTTATAACCCGGGGAACACTGAAGCTTTCTTT,CASSYNPGNTEAFF
TRBV2,TRBD1,.,TRBJ1-5,TGTGCCAGCAGCCTTGACAGGGGGCGCGAACCCCAGCATTTT,CASSLDRGREPQHF
TRBV19,.,.,TRBJ1-2,TGTGCCAGTAGTATAGGCCCGACAGAGCCCGTCTATGGCTACACCTTC,CASSIGPTEPVYGYTF
TRBV2,.,.,TRBJ2-3,TGTGCCAGCAGTGACCAGGGTGGGACAGATACGCAGTATTTT,CASSDQGGTDTQYF
TRBV9,.,.,TRBJ1-4,TGTGCCAGCAGCGCTTACCTCGGTGAAAAACTGTTTTTT,CASSAYLGEKLFF
TRBV7-2,.,few,TRBJ2-7,TGTGCCAGCAGTTTGGACTCCCCCTACGAGCAGTACTTC,CASSLDSPYEQYF
TRBV6-1,.,.,TRBJ1-2,TGTGCCAGCAGTGAAGTCGGGATCTATGGCTACACCTTC,CASSEVGIYGYTF
TRBV11-2,TRBD2,.,TRBJ2-2,TGTGCCAGCAGCAAATCTAGCGGGGGTATGGCCACCGGGGAGCTGTTTTTT,CASSKSSGGMATGELFF
TRBV27,.,.,TRBJ1-1,TGTGCCAGCAGTTTCCGACAGAACACTGAAGCTTTCTTT,CASSFRQNTEAFF
TRBV6-5,.,.,TRBJ1-5,TGTGCCAGCAGTTCGGGTCCCGACAATCAGCCCCAGCATTTT,CASSSGPDNQPQHF
TRBV6-5,TRBD1,.,TRBJ2-3,TGTGCCACCCACAGGGGGCAGATGGATACGCAGTATTTT,CATHRGQMDTQYF
TRBV20-1,.,.,TRBJ2-3,TGCAGTGCTAGTTTAGCAGATACGCAGTATTTT,CSASLADTQYF
TRBV7-9,.,.,TRBJ1-6,TGTGCCAGCAGCTTGGGCGCAGGGAACAATTCACCCCTCCACTTT,CASSLGAGNNSPLHF
TRBV28,TRBD1,.,TRBJ1-3,TGTGCCAGCAGTTTACAGGGGGCCGGAAACACCATATATTTT,CASSLQGAGNTIYF
TRBV19,.,.,TRBJ2-5,TGTGCCAGTAGTATAGAAACAGCTATTCAAGAGACCCAGTACTTC,CASSIETAIQETQYF
TRBV7-6,.,.,TRBJ2-2,TGTGCCAGCAGCTTAGAACTGGACAGCACCGGGGAGCTGTTTTTT,CASSLELDSTGELFF
TRBV10-3,TRBD2,.,TRBJ2-1,TGTGCCATCAACCCGGGACTAGATACCGTTGAGCAGTTCTTC,CAINPGLDTVEQFF
TRBV12-3/TRBV12-4,.,.,TRBJ1-2,TGTGCCAGCACTCTACAGGGCCATGGCTACACCTTC,CASTLQGHGYTF
TRBV11-2,.,.,TRBJ2-1,TGTGCCAGCAGCCGCGGGGGCCCGTTGTACAATGAGCAGTTCTTC,CASSRGGPLYNEQFF
TRBV2,TRBD1,.,TRBJ1-2,TGTGCCAGCAGTGAGTACAGGGGCTCGGACTATGGCTACACCTTC,CASSEYRGSDYGYTF
TRBV30,.,.,TRBJ1-5,TGTGCCTGGAGTGGCGGGGTATTAGCACAGCCCCAGCATTTT,CAWSGGVLAQPQHF
TRBV6-2/TRBV6-3,TRBD1,.,TRBJ1-4,TGTGCCAGCAGCGTCGTGAGGACAGGAGGAGAAAAACTGTTTTTT,CASSVVRTGGEKLFF
TRBV4-1,.,.,TRBJ1-5,TGCGCCAGCAGCCAAGATACCCGACGGACTAATCAGCCCCAGCATTTT,CASSQDTRRTNQPQHF
TRBV10-3,TRBD1,.,TRBJ1-1,TGTGCCATCAGTGAGACAGGGGGCGCGTATGCCGAAGCTTTCTTT,CAISETGGAYAEAFF
TRBV7-2,TRBD1,once,TRBJ2-3,TGTGCCAGCAGCTTAGAAGCAGGGACAGGGGGCACAGATACGCAGTATTTT,CASSLEAGTGGTDTQYF
TRBV28,TRBD1,.,TRBJ1-6,TGTGCCAGCAGTTTCGGGACAGCCTTCTCCTATAATTCACCCCTCCACTTT,CASSFGTAFSYNSPLHF
TRBV3-1/TRBV3-2,.,few,TRBJ1-2,TGTGCCAGCAGCCAAGATCTCGGTGGCTACACCTTC,CASSQDLGGYTF
TRBV10-3,.,.,TRBJ1-1,TGTGCCATCAGTGAAGACCGACAGCCAAACGCTGAAGCTTTCTTT,CAISEDRQPNAEAFF
TRBV6-5,.,few,TRBJ1-2,TGTGCCAGCACTGGTTTGGCTGGGCTGAACTATGGCTACACCTTC,CASTGLAGLNYGYTF
TRBV25-1,.,once,TRBJ1-5,TGTGCCAGCAGGCAAACAGGGAGCAATCAGCCCCAGCATTTT,CASRQTGSNQPQHF
TRBV5-1,TRBD1,.,TRBJ1-6,TGCGCCAGCAGAAAGGGGGACAGGGCAAACTATAATTCACCCCTCCACTTT,CASRKGDRANYNSPLHF
TRBV10-3,TRBD2,.,TRBJ2-2,TGTGCCATCACCCAATCCCTTAAAGCGGGGGGGCCGTACACCGGGGAGCTGTTTTTT,CAITQSLKAGGPYTGELFF
TRBV5-1,TRBD2,.,TRBJ2-1,TGCGCCAGCAGCTTGGGCGGGACTCGCGGGGGGGGCAATGAGCAGTTCTTC,CASSLGGTRGGGNEQFF
TRBV6-5,.,.,TRBJ2-2,TGTGCCAGCATTCCACCAGGGAACACCGGGGAGCTGTTTTTT,CASIPPGNTGELFF
TRBV6-5,.,.,TRBJ1-2,TGTGCCAGCAGTTACCCGGACAGTTCCTATGGCTACACCTTC,CASSYPDSSYGYTF
TRBV7-2,.,.,TRBJ2-2,TGTGCCAGCAGCTTAATGATCCAGAGGGAGCTGTTTTTT,CASSLMIQRELFF
TRBV5-4,.,.,TRBJ1-2,TGTGCCAGCAGCTTGGACGGGTACTATGGCTACACCTTC,CASSLDGYYGYTF
TRBV19,.,.,TRBJ1-2,TGTGCCAGTAGTATATCCGGGAATGGCTACACCTTC,CASSISGNGYTF
TRBV5-3,.,few,TRBJ1-3,TGTGCCAGAAGCCTGCGGGATCGGAACACCATATATTTT,CARSLRDRNTIYF
TRBV13,.,.,TRBJ2-2,TGTGCCAGCAGCCCATCAGGGTTGTCCGGGGAGCTGTTTTTT,CASSPSGLSGELFF
TRBV30,.,many,TRBJ1-6,TGTGCCTGGAGTCCCTTTCACCCACGGGACATCCTAAATTCACCCCTCCACTTT,CAWSPFHPRDILNSPLHF
TRBV7-8,TRBD1,.,TRBJ2-7,TGTGCCAGCAGGCGAGGGACAGGCCGATACTACGAGCAGTACTTC,CASRRGTGRYYEQYF
TRBV19,.,.,TRBJ2-3,TGTGCCAGTAGAAAAAGAGGCCTCCATAGCACAGATACGCAGTATTTT,CASRKRGLHSTDTQYF
TRBV18,.,once,TRBJ1-4,TGTGCCAGCTCATTGATGGAGGCAACTAATGAAAAACTGTTTTTT,CASSLMEATNEKLFF
TRBV12-5,.,.,TRBJ1-3,TGTGCTAGTGGTTTGGCGTCTGGAAACACCATATATTTT,CASGLASGNTIYF
TRBV27,.,.,TRBJ1-1,TGTGCCAGCAGTTTCGGGGGGACGACTGAAGCTTTCTTT,CASSFGGTTEAFF
TRBV27,.,.,TRBJ2-1,TGTGCCAGCAGTTTATCGCTAAACTCCTACAATGAGCAGTTCTTC,CASSLSLNSYNEQFF